This entry describes one T cell receptor beta chain. The protocol was immunoSEQ multiplex PCR, while the TCRdb copy is restricted to in-frame clones and leaves out a portion. The data hold about 29,000 clones, with about 85% observed a single time. The data derive from a study of control samples from healthy donors and cancer patients. The ends lost 2 bases at V and 3 bases at J; junction bases unmatched: 4. The CDR3 is made up of 15 amino acids. Germline loops: CDR1 SGHRS, CDR2 YFSETQ. The V gene is TRBV5-1, the J gene TRBJ2-2; 7 bases fit TRBD1. The source of this sequence is a female donor with melanoma. The sequencing sample was made of formalin-fixed, paraffin-embedded tissue. The CDR3 nucleotides are TGCGCCAGCAGCTTCTCCGGGACAGACACCGGGGAGCTGTTTTTT. Protein: CASSFSGTDTGELFF.